The sequence of this TCR beta chain was determined in a study of Tregs in tolerant kidney transplant recipients. General study findings and limits: Tregs expanded with activated donor B cells seemed most donor-specific. Findings come from small patient numbers and require larger validation.

Measured with immunoSEQ multiplex PCR; TCRdb has only the in-frame clones, and not every one. The table lists about 240,000 clones, about 86% of them singletons. Unstimulated Tregs (CD4+CD25+CD127-) and CD4+CD25- non-Tregs were sorted from PBMCs. About this clone itself: Its specificity is not known.

Source material: CD4+ T cells from blood. The source of this sequence is a human donor in good health.

DNA for the CDR3: TGCAGCGTTGAGTGGGGAGGGGAGACCCAGTACTTC. As protein: CSVEWGGETQYF. V is TRBV29-1 and J is TRBJ2-5; TRBD2 aligns across 7 bases. The V segment lost 3 bases and the J segment 5 bases; nucleotides outside the gene matches: 3. Germline loops: CDR1 SQVTM, CDR2 ANQGSEA. This CDR3 spans 12 amino acids.